This record covers a single T cell receptor beta chain. Its cognate antigen has yet to be identified. No base quality values were provided; no much bigger clone lies one nucleotide off. The CDR3 regions of human TCRbeta chains were subjected to immunosequencing. In the original analysis: Repertoire TCRs were matched against a reference library of SARS-CoV-2-specific TCRs generated with the MIRA antigen-specificity platform. Breadth meant the fraction of unique TCRs that were SARS-CoV-2-associated, whereas depth meant the fraction of total T cells that were SARS-CoV-2-associated. Each spike-specific TCR was assigned to its reactive spike region and to a CD4 or CD8 class using the MIRA data. Log10-transformed breadth and depth values were compared by one-way ANOVA with Sidak's multiple comparisons tests. TCRdb limited this immuneACCESS table to in-frame rearrangements with V and J called. A share of clones is missing; checked studies link under half to unresolved V genes, and the rest is unexplained. Clonal size and the V and J genes are those of that table, whereas D and trimming came from the DNA. The table for this sample lists roughly 100,000 clones; about 90% of them were counted only once. Around 4.8% of the sample is taken by the ten largest.

This sample was included in a study of T cell responses to AZD1222 COVID-19 vaccine (dated by TCRdb to 2020 to 2022). Looking at the study overall: AZD1222 recipients whose second dose came at about 4 weeks and those whose second dose came at about 12 weeks were combined into one group, since spike-specific TCR depth and breadth did not differ between the two schedules. Enrollment into the trials was organized by age into subgroups of 18-55, 56-69 and 70-plus years, and those subgroups contained around 150, 28 and 57 TCR-sequenced participants, respectively. TCR sequencing was performed for 230 to 250 trial participants, of whom about 200 were given two doses of AZD1222 and approximately 25 were given two doses of MenACWY control vaccine. On the study overall, not on this receptor specifically: No day 14 peak-response samples were available, so repertoires were characterized only after the peak T cell response. Only five to seven AZD1222 recipients were SARS-CoV-2 seropositive at baseline, limiting conclusions about previously exposed vaccinees. Most participants were white British and females outnumbered males, and the authors suggested that clonal diversity may have been underestimated. The 56-69-year group was small, and its depth increase did not reach significance, likely because of low power. Epitopes outside the regions mutated in the B.1.351 and B.1.1.7 variants were reportedly recognized by nearly half of the unique spike-specific TCRs. The vaccine-associated CD4 TCRs covered the entire spike protein, and the dominant responses fell in regions 160-218 and 743-854. After two AZD1222 doses, spike-specific TCR breadth and depth were significantly higher than at day 0 and than in MenACWY recipients.

The germline V gene supplies CDR1 MNHEY and CDR2 SVGAGI. The V end gives up 6 bases and the J end 3 bases, leaving 3 bases in the junction not matched to a gene. The CDR3 holds 13 amino acids from the cysteine to the phenylalanine. Only the CDR3 portion is preserved as DNA: 39 bases, with reading frame beginning at the first base. In the paper's terms, the time point label means: baseline before first vaccination. Samples from vaccinated people were obtained from the UK trials COV001 and COV002, which included a single-blind randomized controlled phase 2/3 trial of AZD1222 (ChAdOx1 nCoV-19) in healthy adults. For TCRbeta chain sequencing, PBMC samples were collected from trial participants at day 0 and at day 28 after the second dose.

The input for sequencing was peripheral blood, taken on day 0 of AZD1222 vaccination. The sequence is built from TRBV6-5 and TRBJ2-7; 9 bases in the middle match TRBD1. The clonotype was recovered from an adult in good health. CDR3 region: CASRTDRGYEQYF. The DNA reads as follows: TGTGCCAGCAGGACGGACAGGGGCTACGAGCAGTACTTC.